The 23 T cell receptor beta chains presented below share a single source sample, sequenced in a study of T cell responses to AZD1222 COVID-19 vaccine. Only in-frame clones appear in the TCRdb table, and some are missing; sequencing was by immunoSEQ multiplex PCR. The table has roughly 120,000 clones, approximately 90% seen once; the top ten hold 4% to 5.5%. The material was peripheral blood, obtained on day 0 of AZD1222 vaccination. These receptor sequences come from an adult in good health.

The chain is built from TRBV7-3 and TRBJ2-1; TRBD2 aligns across 9 bases. The CDR3 consists of 16 residues. V trimming: 5 bases; J trimming: 2 bases; junction bases outside the gene matches: 7. Germline CDR1 SGHTA, CDR2 FQGTGA. The CDR3 DNA sequence: TGTGCCAGCAGCGGAGTAGCGGGGGCCGCCTACAATGAGCAGTTCTTC. Residues: CASSGVAGAAYNEQFF.

This clone showed up just a few times. The CDR3: CASSEAPVGTQYF. CDR3 bases: TGTGCCAGCAGTGAAGCGCCAGTTGGGACCCAGTACTTC. This chain uses TRBV6-1 with TRBJ2-5; D is unclear. CDR3 length equals 13 residues. The V end was cut by 0 bases, the J end by 7 bases, with 9 bases between. Germline V gives CDR1 MNHNS, CDR2 SASEGT.

This clone was seen a few times. The V call is TRBV5-1, the J call TRBJ2-7; 7 bases line up with TRBD2. Germline CDR1 is SGHRS and CDR2 is YFSETQ. J lost 2 bases, V lost 6 bases, and 8 bases had no gene match. This CDR3 spans 14 amino acids. For the CDR3, the DNA is TGCGCCAGCACGTCGGGCGGGGGTCCCTACGAGCAGTACTTC. Residues: CASTSGGGPYEQYF. Using reference TRBV5-1 and TRBJ2-7 for the parts outside the CDR3, the full variable domain is KAGVTQTPRYLIKTRGQQVTLSCSPISGHRSVSWYQQTPGQGLQFLFEYFSETQRNKGNFPGRFSGRQFSNSRSEMNVSTLELGDSALYLCASTSGGGPYEQYFGPGTRLTVT.

The chain employs TRBV10-3 and TRBJ1-1, with D tentatively TRBD1 (6 bases). The CDR3 loop spans 13 amino acids. CDR1 and CDR2 (germline): ENHRY, SYGVKD. Between the trimmed V and J ends, which lost 7 bases and 0 bases, there was a span of 9 bases. In DNA form, the CDR3 reads TGTGCCATCATGGGGGCCTTGAACACTGAAGCTTTCTTT. Encoded protein: CAIMGALNTEAFF.

J is TRBJ1-2 and V is TRBV28; D ambiguous. Between the trimmed V and J ends, which lost 8 bases and 8 bases, there was a span of 18 bases. Germline CDR1 and CDR2: MDHEN and SYDVKM. This CDR3 contains 13 residues. CDR3 in DNA: TGTGCCAGCCAACCCGAGGGATCTCAGGGCTACACCTTC. Translating gives CASQPEGSQGYTF.

The genes are TRBV19 and TRBJ1-1; 9 bases are a match to TRBD1. This CDR3 contains 16 residues. The junction had 8 bases not matched to a gene; V was cut back by 5 bases and J by 1 base. CDR1 LNHDA and CDR2 SQIVND come from the germline V gene (reference sequence). The CDR3 loop reads CASSFRQGERNTEAFF. The CDR3 bases are TGTGCCAGTAGTTTCCGACAGGGGGAGAGGAACACTGAAGCTTTCTTT.

V and J are TRBV7-8 and TRBJ1-1, with D unclear. The CDR3 spans 16 residues. In germline, CDR1 is SGHVS, CDR2 FQNEAQ. The V gene lost 5 bases and the J gene lost 0 bases, with 16 bases spanning the gap. The CDR3 DNA follows: TGTGCCAGCAGCCCCCCAATATGGCAGATGAACACTGAAGCTTTCTTT. Translated, it gives CASSPPIWQMNTEAFF.

V usage is TRBV3-1 (or the pseudogene TRBV3-2) and J usage is TRBJ2-5; the D is unclear. CDR1 and CDR2 (germline): LGHDT, YNNKEL (reference sequence). Trimming removed 4 bases from V and 1 base from J, with 10 bases in between. There are 14 residues in the CDR3. The CDR3 coding sequence is TGTGCCAGCAGCCCCTCTTTTGCCCAAGAGACCCAGTACTTC. Its translation: CASSPSFAQETQYF.

The rearrangement links TRBV3-1 (or the pseudogene TRBV3-2) to TRBJ2-2; no clear D gene. This CDR3 has 13 residues. Germline values: CDR1 LGHDT, CDR2 YNNKEL (reference sequence). With 4 bases removed from V and 4 bases from J, the gap between germline ends came to 7 bases. CDR3 nucleotides: TGTGCCAGCAGCCCCGCGATCACCGGGGAGCTGTTTTTT. Translated: CASSPAITGELFF.

J is TRBJ1-6 and V is TRBV6-6; unclear D gene. CDR3 length: 16 residues. V was trimmed by 9 bases and J by 2 bases, leaving 17 bases between them. Germline values: CDR1 MNHNY, CDR2 SVGAGI (reference sequence). CDR3 nucleotides: TGTGCCAGTAACCCCCGAGAGACAACCTATAATTCACCCCTCCACTTT. This translates into CASNPRETTYNSPLHF.

This sequence joins TRBV3-1 (or the pseudogene TRBV3-2) and TRBJ2-7; 10 bases line up with TRBD1. Germline lookup yields CDR1 LGHDT and CDR2 YNNKEL (reference sequence). The trim removed 2 bases at V and 6 bases at J, leaving 7 bases unmatched. The CDR3 is made up of 15 amino acids. The CDR3 spells CASSQLTGTGAEQYF. CDR3 coding DNA: TGTGCCAGCAGCCAACTCACCGGGACAGGGGCCGAGCAGTACTTC.

The chain recombines TRBV29-1 with TRBJ2-1; 10 nucleotides match TRBD1. The CDR3 length is 15 residues. The J segment lost 7 bases and the V segment lost 6 bases, leaving 12 bases of the junction unmatched. CDR1 is SQVTM and CDR2 is ANQGSEA in the germline V gene. CDR3 sequence: CSVVDRDRGENEQFF. The CDR3 DNA follows: TGCAGCGTAGTAGACCGGGACAGGGGTGAAAATGAGCAGTTCTTC.

This chain joins TRBV27 and TRBJ1-5; 12 nucleotides line up with TRBD1. CDR1 MNHEY and CDR2 SMNVEV come from the germline V gene (reference sequence). Trimming took 8 bases from V and 12 from J; bases not matched to a gene: 5. The CDR3 totals 12 residues. In DNA form, the CDR3 reads TGTGCCAGCGGGACAGGGGGCAGGTACCAGCATTTT. As protein: CASGTGGRYQHF.

The chain uses TRBV29-1 and TRBJ2-5; D gene uncertain. CDR1 and CDR2 (germline): SQVTM, ANQGSEA. This CDR3 is built from 14 residues. The ends were cut back, 4 bases at V and 5 bases at J, with 17 bases in the middle. The CDR3 is CSVVPSLKQETQYF. The CDR3 nucleotides read TGCAGCGTTGTTCCCTCGTTGAAGCAGGAGACCCAGTACTTC.

The chain joins TRBV24-1 to TRBJ1-5; D is unresolved. Germline loops: CDR1 KGHDR, CDR2 SFDVKD. This CDR3 contains 14 residues. Between the trimmed V and J ends, which lost 4 bases and 1 base, there was a span of 7 bases. The CDR3 is CATSDPGSNQPQHF. The CDR3 nucleotides are TGTGCCACCAGTGACCCGGGCAGCAATCAGCCCCAGCATTTT.

The J gene is TRBJ1-2, the V gene TRBV19; no definite D call. V lost 0 bases to trimming and J lost 0 bases, with 8 bases between them. Germline lookup yields CDR1 LNHDA and CDR2 SQIVND (reference sequence). The CDR3 spans 15 residues. The CDR3 DNA reads TGTGCCAGTAGTATAGACAGCGCGACTAACTATGGCTACACCTTC. Encoded protein: CASSIDSATNYGYTF.

This clone was picked up one time. The chain links TRBV19 to TRBJ1-1, with unresolved D. V was cut by 9 bases and J by 3 bases, with 14 bases left in between. Per the germline V gene, CDR1 is LNHDA and CDR2 is SQIVND (reference sequence). CDR3 length: 13 residues. This CDR3 reads CASKVHGDTEAFF. The CDR3, as DNA: TGTGCCAGCAAGGTCCACGGGGACACTGAAGCTTTCTTT. The full variable domain, in which reference TRBV19 and TRBJ1-1 provide the parts outside the CDR3, is DGGITQSPKYLFRKEGQNVTLSCEQNLNHDAMYWYRQDPGQGLRLIYYSQIVNDFQKGDIAEGYSVSREKKESFPLTVTSAQKNPTAFYLCASKVHGDTEAFFGQGTRLTVV.

The rearrangement links TRBV5-1 to TRBJ2-3, with 10 bases lining up with TRBD1. The CDR3 has 17 amino acids. With 2 bases clipped from V and 3 bases from J, the junction kept 9 bases outside the gene matches. Per germline, CDR1 SGHRS and CDR2 YFSETQ. CDR3: CASSLDPPGQGTDTQYF. CDR3 DNA sequence: TGCGCCAGCAGCTTAGACCCCCCGGGACAGGGGACAGATACGCAGTATTTT. The entire variable domain, with the rest obtained from reference TRBV5-1 and TRBJ2-3, is as follows: KAGVTQTPRYLIKTRGQQVTLSCSPISGHRSVSWYQQTPGQGLQFLFEYFSETQRNKGNFPGRFSGRQFSNSRSEMNVSTLELGDSALYLCASSLDPPGQGTDTQYFGPGTRLTVL.

CDR3: CASSRIGPASSYEQYF. The DNA of the CDR3 is TGTGCCAGCAGCCGTATTGGCCCAGCGAGCTCCTACGAGCAGTACTTC. The chain is built from TRBV7-9 and TRBJ2-7, with unresolved D. Trimming took off 5 bases at V and 0 bases at J, with 17 bases between the two ends. The CDR3 has 16 residues. Per the germline V gene, CDR1 is SEHNR and CDR2 is FQNEAQ (reference sequence).

J is TRBJ1-2 and V is TRBV7-2; D unclear. CDR1 SGHTA and CDR2 FQGNSA come from the germline V gene. CDR3 length: 12 amino acids. V was pared by 1 base and J by 3 bases, with 3 bases between. CDR3 DNA: TGTGCCAGCAGCTTAGTGGACTATGGCTACACCTTC. As protein: CASSLVDYGYTF.

The chain has TRBV2 and TRBJ1-6; a possible D gene is TRBD1 (5 bases). The germline gives CDR1 SNHLY, CDR2 FYNNEI. V was clipped by 1 base and J by 4 bases, with 8 bases between them. This CDR3 contains 15 residues. In DNA form, the CDR3 reads TGTGCCAGCAGTGAAGGCGGGGGGTATAATTCACCCCTCCACTTT. It yields the protein CASSEGGGYNSPLHF. Looking up the rest from reference TRBV2 and TRBJ1-6 gives the full variable domain: EPEVTQTPSHQVTQMGQEVILRCVPISNHLYFYWYRQILGQKVEFLVSFYNNEISEKSEIFDDQFSVERPDGSNFTLKIRSTKLEDSAMYFCASSEGGGYNSPLHFGNGTRLTVT.

This clone was seen a single time. V and J are TRBV5-1 and TRBJ1-1; no reliable D call. V lost 0 bases, J lost 3 bases, and 3 bases lay in between. The CDR3 is 12 amino acids. Germline-derived CDR1 and CDR2 are SGHRS and YFSETQ. CDR3 region: CASSLGYTEAFF. CDR3 nucleotide sequence: TGCGCCAGCAGCTTGGGGTACACTGAAGCTTTCTTT.

J is TRBJ2-7 and V is TRBV27; TRBD1 matches 7 bases. V was clipped by 4 bases and J by 4 bases; unmatched bases: 4. Germline CDR1 and CDR2: MNHEY and SMNVEV (reference sequence). CDR3 length: 13 amino acids. The CDR3 DNA reads as TGTGCCAGCAGTTACAGGGGTGGGTACGAGCAGTACTTC. Translated: CASSYRGGYEQYF.